The clone carrying this T cell receptor beta chain was found once. In the study's own analysis: Quantification of nucleated cells was approximated via reference gene primer amplification. The data were produced by immunoSEQ multiplex PCR, yet TCRdb's version contains in-frame clones alone and is incomplete. The DNA gave D and trimming, while V, J and clone size come from that table. The table includes about 190,000 clones, roughly nine tenths detected once. The source of the sample is a study of blood T cell repertoires in COVID-19. Study in general: T cells, B-cell-depleted T cells, or PBMCs provided the cDNA or gDNA that served as material.

Germline CDR1 reads LNHDA; CDR2 reads SQIVND (reference sequence). The CDR3 has 17 residues. V lost 3 bases, J lost 1 base, and 15 bases lay in between. The clonotype comes from a man in his thirties or forties with acute or convalescent COVID-19. The sample consisted of peripheral blood. The gene calls are TRBV19 and TRBJ2-2; maybe TRBD2 (6 bases). CDR3 region: CASSIVVKRVNTGELFF. CDR3 nucleotides: TGTGCCAGTAGTATTGTTGTTAAGCGGGTGAACACCGGGGAGCTGTTTTTT.